The entry below gives a single T cell receptor (beta chain) sequence along with its context. Its antigen is unidentified. Germline V gives CDR1 SNHLY, CDR2 FYNNEI. This CDR3 comprises 14 residues. V was pared by 1 base and J by 4 bases, with 7 bases between. These data originate in a study of a mutant IDH1 vaccine in newly diagnosed glioma. Study context: Males made up 62.5% and females about 40% of treated patients, whose mean age was approximately 43 years. Every participant had undergone radiotherapy, temozolomide, or both before, and most underwent both. Overall study findings and caveats: The vaccine induced immune responses, and these occurred in about 95% of patients.

TCRdb keeps only in-frame clones here, not all; method: immunoSEQ multiplex PCR. The sample lists tens of thousands of clones; under 90% were seen once. Time point reported: baseline, week 1 (first vaccination visit). Regarding treatment: pre-vaccination baseline after standard-of-care therapy. New WHO grade 3 or 4 astrocytomas that were IDH1-mutant and ATRX-lost occurred in the donors. The TCR comes from a woman aged 45-65 years with glioma. This rearrangement joins TRBV2 to TRBJ1-4, with D hard to call. The input for sequencing was PBMCs, taken from a glioma patient treated with radiotherapy, temozolomide or both. CDR3 in DNA: TGTGCCAGCAGTGAAGGTGGCAGTAATGAAAAACTGTTTTTT. It specifies CASSEGGSNEKLFF.